This T cell receptor beta chain was recorded in a study of T cells in Graves' hyperthyroidism and ophthalmopathy. Germline V gene data show CDR1 as SGHTA and CDR2 as FQGTGA. Trimming left V 2 bases short and J 10 bases short, with 29 bases between. There are 18 residues in the CDR3. The table lists this clonotype with many counts. Authors of the study amplified TCR beta CDR3 regions from RNA transcripts. First-round RT-PCR targeting the TCR CDR3 was performed with the HTBI primer set. Via MiXCR, TCRdb re-called the multiplex PCR reads, giving one row per CDR3 protein. Altogether approximately 370,000 distinct CDR3 sequences are present, more than 12% being singletons, with the ten largest covering approximately 29%.

The sequenced material came from blood. This TCR came from a young woman with Graves' hyperthyroidism. This chain uses TRBV7-3 with TRBJ1-2, with a tentative D call TRBD1 (5 bases). CDR3 nucleotide sequence: TGTGCCAGCAGCTTAGTCGGCAGAACTTATGGGACCGCCGGACCCTACACCTTC. Translation gives CASSLVGRTYGTAGPYTF.